This TCR beta chain was captured by sequencing in a study of read filtering for tumor transcriptome and immune sequencing. On the study more broadly: The cohort had about 16 men and roughly 13 women aged roughly 45 to 90, mean around 63 years.

This clonotype was detected ten times or more. The antigen remains undetermined. Findings and limits, study-wide: Single-read clonotypes: 80% to 90% of IR-seq clonotypes (roughly 4% of reads), about 75% of RNA-seq clonotypes (around 48% of reads). This fraction held mixed bone marrow immune cells after CD138-negative sorting.

This library used roughly 400 ng RNA and molecular barcoded adaptors spanning alpha/delta and beta/gamma chains. TCRdb called the reads again in MiXCR, with one record for every CDR3 protein. The data contain some 130,000 distinct CDR3 sequences, about 12% of them singletons. CDR1 and CDR2 from the germline V gene are LGHDT and YNNKEL (reference sequence). The CDR3 is made up of 18 amino acids. Losses at the gene ends were 0 bases for V and 0 bases for J; bases not matched to a gene: 7. The chain recombines TRBV3-1 with TRBJ2-3; 9 positions match TRBD2. This sequence originates from a donor aged 40 or over with multiple myeloma. Sequencing used a population of CD138-negative cells sorted from bone marrow. The CDR3 nucleotides are TGTGCCAGCAGCCAAGACCCCGGGACTAGCCCTAGCACAGATACGCAGTATTTT. Residues: CASSQDPGTSPSTDTQYF.